These T cell receptor beta chains were read from a single sample in a study of cytomegalovirus exposure and HLA in healthy donors. Some clones are missing from TCRdb's copy, which holds only in-frame ones; the method was immunoSEQ multiplex PCR. The sample lists approximately 280,000 clones; around nine tenths were seen once. Sequenced: PBMCs. The receptor set was obtained from a woman aged 18-29 years in good health and CMV-seronegative. CDR3s include the opening cysteine and the closing phenylalanine or tryptophan. D genes are given only for firm matches. Only some rows state a clone size, as once, few, many or a class for expanded clones.

v_call	d_call	j_call	clone_size	cdr3_nt	cdr3_aa
TRBV13	TRBD2	TRBJ2-1	NA	TGTGCCAGCAGCTTCGCAGCGGGAGGTAAGAATGAGCAGTTCTTC	CASSFAAGGKNEQFF
TRBV2	TRBD2	TRBJ2-3	NA	TGTGCCAGCAGTGTCTCTAGCGGGAGGGCCTCAGATACGCAGTATTTT	CASSVSSGRASDTQYF
TRBV18	NA	TRBJ2-1	NA	TGTGCCAGCTCACGGAGGGACGATAACAATGAGCAGTTCTTC	CASSRRDDNNEQFF
TRBV21-1	NA	TRBJ1-5	NA	TGTGCCAGCAGCAAAGTTGGTCAGGGGGATCAGCCCCAGCATTTT	CASSKVGQGDQPQHF
TRBV20-1	NA	TRBJ1-1	NA	TGCAGTGCCACGCCAGGGGCTGAAGCTTTCTTT	CSATPGAEAFF
TRBV10-3	TRBD1	TRBJ2-7	NA	TGTGCCATCAGTGACCGACAGGGCCCTTACGAGCAGTACTTC	CAISDRQGPYEQYF
TRBV6-5	TRBD1	TRBJ2-7	NA	TGTGCCAGCAGTTACTCGAATCAGGGGGTCGGCGAGCAGTACTTC	CASSYSNQGVGEQYF
TRBV29-1	TRBD2	TRBJ2-7	NA	TGCAGCGTTGAAACCACACCACCCGGGACTAGCAAATACTACGAGCAGTACTTC	CSVETTPPGTSKYYEQYF
TRBV27	NA	TRBJ2-1	NA	TGTGCCAGCAGCCGTATTTCTAGCGACTCCTACAATGAGCAGTTCTTC	CASSRISSDSYNEQFF
TRBV28	TRBD2	TRBJ2-7	NA	TGTGCCAGTAGGGATACAAAGGCGGGGACTAGCGGGAGGTACGAGCAGTACTTC	CASRDTKAGTSGRYEQYF
TRBV5-1	NA	TRBJ2-7	NA	TGCGCCAGCAGCTTGGCCGGTCGGTGGGAGGAGCAGTACTTC	CASSLAGRWEEQYF
TRBV5-1	TRBD1	TRBJ1-1	NA	TGCGCCAGCAGCTTGGTCAGGGGGCAGTGGGACACTGAAGCTTTCTTT	CASSLVRGQWDTEAFF
TRBV11-1	TRBD2	TRBJ2-7	NA	TGTGCCAGCAGCCCAGAAGGCCTAGCGGGAGGCCCTTACGAGCAGTACTTC	CASSPEGLAGGPYEQYF
TRBV13	TRBD1	TRBJ2-3	NA	TGTGCCAGCAGCTTAATCCGCAGGGGGATCACAGATACGCAGTATTTT	CASSLIRRGITDTQYF
TRBV5-6	NA	TRBJ1-3	NA	TGTGCCAGCAGCCCCTATCCGGGGAGCACTGGAAACACCATATATTTT	CASSPYPGSTGNTIYF
TRBV9	TRBD2	TRBJ2-7	NA	TGTGCCAGCAGCGTAGGTAGCGGGGCCTTCTACGAGCAGTACTTC	CASSVGSGAFYEQYF
TRBV11-1	NA	TRBJ2-7	NA	TGTGCCAGCAGCTTAGCGGCCGAGCAGTACTTC	CASSLAAEQYF
TRBV10-3	NA	TRBJ1-2	NA	TGTGCCATCAATACAGGCGCACGCGGCTACACCTTC	CAINTGARGYTF
TRBV28	TRBD2	TRBJ2-5	NA	TGTGCCAGCCGGGGGGGCCCGTGGACCCAGTACTTC	CASRGGPWTQYF
TRBV6-1	TRBD2	TRBJ2-1	NA	TGTGCCAGCAGTGCGTCTAGCGGGAGAACTGCCTACAATGAGCAGTTCTTC	CASSASSGRTAYNEQFF
TRBV7-4	TRBD1	TRBJ2-7	NA	TGTGCCAGGACCAACCGGGACAGCTCCTACGAGCAGTACTTC	CARTNRDSSYEQYF
TRBV7-8	TRBD2	TRBJ2-2	NA	TGTGCCAGCAGCTTAGGTCGCGGGAGAAGTACCGGGGAGCTGTTTTTT	CASSLGRGRSTGELFF
TRBV4-2	NA	TRBJ2-2	NA	TGTGCCAGCAGCCAAGTTTCCCTTTCCAACACCGGGGAGCTGTTTTTT	CASSQVSLSNTGELFF
TRBV14	TRBD2	TRBJ2-7	NA	TGTGCCAGCAGCCAAGACCTACTAGCGGGAGGAAAGTACGAGCAGTACTTC	CASSQDLLAGGKYEQYF
TRBV5-6	TRBD1	TRBJ1-2	NA	TGTGCCAGTAGGGACAGAGCCTATGGCTACACCTTC	CASRDRAYGYTF
TRBV28	NA	TRBJ2-4	few	TGTGCCAGCAGTTTTTGGCAGGGTGAAAACATTCAGTACTTC	CASSFWQGENIQYF
TRBV6-6	TRBD1	TRBJ1-1	few	TGTGCCAGCAGCCTCAGGGGGCCGGTAGCTTTCTTT	CASSLRGPVAFF
TRBV4-1	NA	TRBJ1-1	NA	TGCGCCAGCAGCCCCCGAATAGGGGACACTGAAGCTTTCTTT	CASSPRIGDTEAFF
TRBV7-5	NA	TRBJ1-5	NA	TGTGTCAGAAGCTTAAAGGGGGACGTGGAAGGGGGCGAGCAGCCCCAGCATTTT	CVRSLKGDVEGGEQPQHF
TRBV5-4	TRBD2	TRBJ2-1	once	TGTGCCAGCAGGCGAGGCCTAGCGGGAGCGGGCAATGAGCAGTTCTTC	CASRRGLAGAGNEQFF
TRBV27	NA	TRBJ2-4	NA	TGTGCCAGCGCGGACATTCAGTACTTC	CASADIQYF
TRBV6-5	TRBD2	TRBJ2-1	NA	TGTGCCAGCAGAGAGCGGGAGTGGTACAATGAGCAGTTCTTC	CASREREWYNEQFF
TRBV5-1	NA	TRBJ2-1	NA	TGCGCCAGCAGCTTGGGAAGACAGGCAGAGCAGTTCTTC	CASSLGRQAEQFF
TRBV28	NA	TRBJ2-5	NA	TGTGCCAGCAGTCCGCGGGGGCGGGAGAGGGGAGAGACCCAGTACTTC	CASSPRGRERGETQYF
TRBV27	TRBD1	TRBJ1-1	many	TGTGCCAGCGGACTACAGGGGGGTGAAGCTTTCTTT	CASGLQGGEAFF
TRBV27	TRBD1	TRBJ2-2	once	TGTGCCAGCAGTGAACACAGGGGGCTTAACTCCGGGGAGCTGTTTTTT	CASSEHRGLNSGELFF
TRBV9	NA	TRBJ1-1	NA	TGTGCCAGCAGCCCTTCCGGGACAACTGAAGCTTTCTTT	CASSPSGTTEAFF
TRBV5-1	NA	TRBJ2-3	NA	TGCGCCAGCAGCTTGGAGGCGGGAAGCACAGATACGCAGTATTTT	CASSLEAGSTDTQYF
TRBV2	TRBD1	TRBJ1-2	NA	TGTGCCAGCAGTTTGGGACAGGTCTACACCTTC	CASSLGQVYTF
TRBV4-1	NA	TRBJ1-4	NA	TGCGCCAGCAGCCACACTTTTGGGGCAGGTTCGGGTGAAAAACTGTTTTTT	CASSHTFGAGSGEKLFF
TRBV4-2	TRBD1	TRBJ2-1	NA	TGTGCCAGCAGCCAACTGCAGGGACAGGTAGAGCAGTTCTTC	CASSQLQGQVEQFF
TRBV18	NA	TRBJ1-4	NA	TGTGCCAGCTCAACCCGATCGGACATCACGGGAAAACTGTTTTTT	CASSTRSDITGKLFF
TRBV27	TRBD1	TRBJ2-1	few	TGTGCCAGCAGTTTGGGGACAGGGAGTTTAAATGAGCAGTTCTTC	CASSLGTGSLNEQFF
TRBV28	TRBD1	TRBJ2-7	NA	TGTGCCAGCAGTCCCGGGACAGGCAGCAGAGGTCTGTACTTC	CASSPGTGSRGLYF
TRBV5-1	TRBD2	TRBJ2-2	NA	TGCGCCAGCAGCTTGTCTAGCGGGAGGCCCCATGGCGGGGAGCTGTTTTTT	CASSLSSGRPHGGELFF
TRBV27	NA	TRBJ2-3	NA	TGTGCCAGCAGTTCCCTTCTAACCGATACGCAGTATTTT	CASSSLLTDTQYF
TRBV5-1	TRBD2	TRBJ2-7	once	TGCGCCAGCAGCTTGGGACTAGCGGGCATCTCCTACGAGCAGTACTTC	CASSLGLAGISYEQYF
TRBV6-6	TRBD1	TRBJ2-5	once	TGTGCCACTTCTAACAGGGGGCCAGAGACCCAGTACTTC	CATSNRGPETQYF
TRBV4-3	TRBD1	TRBJ2-7	once	TGCGCCAGCAGCCAAGATACACAGGGGGGTATGTACGAGCAGTACTTC	CASSQDTQGGMYEQYF
TRBV11-2	NA	TRBJ1-3	NA	TGTGCCAGCAGCTCGCAGGGTATCTCTGGAAACACCATATATTTT	CASSSQGISGNTIYF
TRBV28	TRBD1	TRBJ2-1	NA	TGTGCCAGCAGTTTACGGGGGACAGGGGCCGAGCAGTTCTTC	CASSLRGTGAEQFF
TRBV7-8	NA	TRBJ2-1	NA	TGTGCCAGCAGCCTGGGTGGGAGAGCGGCCAATGAGCAGTTCTTC	CASSLGGRAANEQFF
TRBV2	TRBD1	TRBJ1-2	NA	TGTGCCAGGGGACAGGGGGCAGTCGGCTACACCTTC	CARGQGAVGYTF
TRBV5-6	NA	TRBJ2-5	NA	TGTGCCAGCAGCTTGGTGGGGGCGGTCCAAGAGACCCAGTACTTC	CASSLVGAVQETQYF